A single sample gave rise to the 32 T cell receptor beta chains below, sequenced in a study of spatial heterogeneity in lung cancer. MiXCR, run by TCRdb on the 5' RACE reads, gives a single entry per CDR3 protein. The sample holds roughly 120,000 distinct CDR3 sequences; 10% to 15% are singletons and the top ten take roughly 15%. Time point denoted: blood at routine non-recurrence follow-up after resection. Unsorted tumor, nontumor lung tissue or cryopreserved PBMC supplied the whole RNA. This specimen consisted of PBMCs, obtained at follow-up. These receptors were obtained from a male donor with early-stage non-small cell lung cancer.

J is TRBJ2-7 and V is TRBV5-6; no definite D call. The CDR3 loop spans 13 amino acids. Between the trimmed V and J ends, which lost 4 bases and 3 bases, there was a span of 11 bases. CDR1 and CDR2 (germline): SGHDT, YYEEEE. The CDR3 DNA is TGTGCCAGCAGCCCGACACGGAACTACGAGCAGTACTTC. Translation gives CASSPTRNYEQYF.

This rearrangement joins TRBV4-2 to TRBJ2-3, with 11 nucleotides matching TRBD2. Germline V CDR1 and CDR2: LGHNA, YNFKEQ. The junction had 5 bases not matched to a gene; V was cut back by 1 base and J by 2 bases. This CDR3 is built from 17 residues. The CDR3 is CASSQGSGGATTDTQYF. The DNA of the CDR3 is TGTGCCAGCAGCCAAGGTAGCGGGGGGGCAACCACAGATACGCAGTATTTT.

This clonotype was detected only a few times. The chain has TRBV11-2 and TRBJ2-1, with D unresolved. The V end lost 5 bases, the J end lost 0 bases, and 5 bases lay between the germline ends. From germline, CDR1 is SGHAT and CDR2 FQNNGV. This CDR3 region has 13 residues. The CDR3: CASSPPSYNEQFF. CDR3 DNA sequence: TGTGCCAGCAGCCCCCCCTCCTACAATGAGCAGTTCTTC.

There are many counts of this clonotype. The DNA for the CDR3 is TGCAGTGCTAACGGGGAACGAGATACGCAGTATTTT. Amino acids: CSANGERDTQYF. The V gene is TRBV20-1, the J gene TRBJ2-3, with a tentative D call TRBD2 (5 bases). Germline CDR1 and CDR2: DFQATT and SNEGSKA (reference sequence). The CDR3 sequence is 12 residues long. V dropped 4 bases and J dropped 5 bases, with 10 bases sitting between them.

This clonotype has just a few counts. The chain employs TRBV6-5 and TRBJ2-7; D ambiguous. The ends were cut back, 0 bases at V and 7 bases at J, with 10 bases in the middle. The germline CDR1 and CDR2 sequences are MNHEY and SVGAGI. The CDR3 is 13 amino acids. CDR3 DNA sequence: TGTGCCAGCAGTTACTCGAAGGGCCTGGAGCAGTACTTC. Protein product: CASSYSKGLEQYF.

The V call is TRBV3-1, the J call TRBJ2-3; D uncertain. This CDR3 spans 13 amino acids. The V and J ends lost 5 bases and 9 bases respectively, with 15 bases between them. Germline CDR1 LGHDT, CDR2 YNNKEL (reference sequence). Here the CDR3 DNA reads TGTGCCAGCAGCTACCAATCGGGCCGGACGCAGTATTTT. The encoded protein is CASSYQSGRTQYF.

The sample holds many counts of this clonotype. The rearrangement uses TRBV10-3 and TRBJ1-1; D not certain. Per germline, CDR1 ENHRY and CDR2 SYGVKD. The CDR3 has 14 residues. The V gene lost 0 bases and the J gene lost 4 bases, with 9 bases spanning the gap. CDR3 amino acids: CAISESMATTEAFF. As DNA, the CDR3 is TGTGCCATCAGTGAGTCGATGGCTACCACTGAAGCTTTCTTT.

V is TRBV5-6 and J is TRBJ2-3; TRBD2 matches at 12 bases. The CDR3 length is 17 residues. CDR1 is SGHDT, CDR2 YYEEEE, per germline. Unmatched junction bases numbered 3, after V lost 0 bases and J lost 1 base. In DNA form, the CDR3 reads TGTGCCAGCAGCTTGGAACGACTAGCGGGGGGCACAGATACGCAGTATTTT. Its protein product is CASSLERLAGGTDTQYF.

This clonotype was detected ten times or more. The rearrangement links TRBV10-2 to TRBJ2-2; 8 bases match TRBD1. V lost 6 bases and J lost 6; bases outside the gene matches: 6. The CDR3 has 14 residues. Germline CDR1 and CDR2: WSHSY and SAAADI. CDR3 loop: CASRPDREAGELFF. CDR3 nucleotide sequence: TGCGCCAGCAGACCGGACAGGGAAGCCGGGGAGCTGTTTTTT.

The V call is TRBV20-1, the J call TRBJ2-3, with D unresolved. Trimming shortened V by 2 bases and J by 1 base, and 7 bases separated the two germline ends. Germline values: CDR1 DFQATT, CDR2 SNEGSKA (reference sequence). The CDR3 is 13 amino acids. The CDR3 nucleotides are TGCAGTGCTAGACCCAGTGGCACAGATACGCAGTATTTT. Its protein product is CSARPSGTDTQYF.

The chain uses TRBV20-1 and TRBJ1-1; TRBD1 matches 9 bases. The J segment lost 5 bases and the V segment lost 4 bases, leaving 8 bases of the junction unmatched. Germline V lookup: CDR1 DFQATT, CDR2 SNEGSKA (reference sequence). The CDR3 is 14 residues long. The CDR3 DNA reads as TGCAGTGCTAAAACGGACAGGGGAAGGACTGAAGCTTTCTTT. Translating it yields CSAKTDRGRTEAFF.

This clonotype was seen repeatedly, ten times or more. The rearrangement uses TRBV4-1 and TRBJ2-5; unclear D gene. There are 16 residues in the CDR3. Trimming removed 1 base from V and 7 bases from J, with 19 bases in between. In germline, CDR1 is MGHRA, CDR2 YSYEKL. This CDR3 is CASSQGGSLRIATQYF. CDR3 in DNA: TGCGCCAGCAGCCAAGGGGGTAGCTTGAGGATCGCGACCCAGTACTTC.

The gene calls are TRBV20-1 and TRBJ2-3; no definite D call. V gave up 4 bases and J gave up 3 bases, with 8 bases separating them. Germline-derived CDR1 and CDR2 are DFQATT and SNEGSKA (reference sequence). The CDR3 length is 12 residues. CDR3 DNA: TGCAGTGCTACAAAGGGAACAGATACGCAGTATTTT. Translated, it gives CSATKGTDTQYF.

A few counts support this clonotype. The rearrangement joins TRBV9 to TRBJ2-3; 10 bases fit TRBD1. With V trimmed by 4 bases and J by 3 bases, 5 bases remained unmatched. This CDR3 is 15 amino acids long. Per the germline V gene, CDR1 is SGDLS and CDR2 is YYNGEE. The chain's CDR3 is CASSQDRGPTDTQYF. For the CDR3, the DNA is TGTGCCAGCAGCCAAGACAGGGGGCCGACAGATACGCAGTATTTT.

This clonotype came up many times. The chain combines TRBV12-5 with TRBJ2-5, with 9 bases matching TRBD1. Germline V gene data show CDR1 as LGHNT and CDR2 as FRNRAP. Germline trimming cut 4 bases from V and 5 bases from J; bases unmatched to any gene: 2. The CDR3 is 13 residues long. The CDR3 loop is CASGSDRGETQYF. CDR3 sequence (DNA): TGTGCTAGTGGTTCGGACAGGGGCGAGACCCAGTACTTC.

The CDR3 loop reads CASSQDFTADYGYTF. DNA of the CDR3: TGCGCCAGCAGCCAAGATTTCACGGCAGACTATGGCTACACCTTC. The V and J genes are TRBV4-3 and TRBJ1-2; D not resolved. Germline CDR1 LGHNA, CDR2 YSLEER. V was trimmed by 0 bases and J by 3 bases, leaving 11 bases between them. This CDR3 has 15 residues.

This clonotype has a count of ten or more. The chain joins TRBV4-1 to TRBJ1-4; no reliable D call. The V end lost 1 base, the J end lost 4 bases, and 7 bases lay between the germline ends. The CDR3 has 14 residues. Germline CDR1 reads MGHRA; CDR2 reads YSYEKL. The CDR3 protein is CASSQVWVNEKLFF. DNA of the CDR3: TGCGCCAGCAGCCAAGTCTGGGTTAATGAAAAACTGTTTTTT.

This clonotype was counted a few times. The CDR3 nucleotides are TGTGCCAGCAGCTTAGTCCGGACAGGGCTAGCGGGGTCTAGCACAGATACGCAGTATTTT. Encoded protein: CASSLVRTGLAGSSTDTQYF. V and J are TRBV7-8 and TRBJ2-3; tentative D call: TRBD2 (9 bases). Trimming stripped 1 base from V and 0 bases from J, with 23 bases between. This CDR3 region has 20 residues. CDR1 is SGHVS, CDR2 FQNEAQ, per germline.

V is TRBV11-3 and J is TRBJ2-2, with a tentative D call TRBD2 (6 bases). V was pared by 5 bases and J by 1 base, with 14 bases between. CDR1 and CDR2 (germline): SGHNT, YENEEA. CDR3 size: 16 residues. The CDR3 here is CASSLLGGLNTGELFF. The CDR3 DNA reads as TGTGCCAGCAGCCTACTGGGGGGATTGAACACCGGGGAGCTGTTTTTT.

Only a few counts were recorded for this clonotype. The rearrangement joins TRBV9 to TRBJ2-2; D might be TRBD1 (6 bases). Trimming stripped 4 bases from V and 5 bases from J, with 9 bases between. The germline V gene has CDR1 SGDLS and CDR2 YYNGEE. The CDR3 loop spans 13 amino acids. The CDR3 spells CASSTRGTGELFF. The CDR3 DNA reads TGTGCCAGCAGCACAAGGGGGACCGGGGAGCTGTTTTTT. Using reference TRBV9 and TRBJ2-2 for the parts outside the CDR3, the full variable domain is DSGVTQTPKHLITATGQRVTLRCSPRSGDLSVYWYQQSLDQGLQFLIQYYNGEERAKGNILERFSAQQFPDLHSELNLSSLELGDSALYFCASSTRGTGELFFGEGSRLTVL.

The chain uses TRBV6-5 and TRBJ2-2; the D is unclear. The germline V gene has CDR1 MNHEY and CDR2 SVGAGI. V was pared by 6 bases and J by 0 bases, with 5 bases between. The CDR3 covers 13 residues. The CDR3: CASREPNTGELFF. As DNA, the CDR3 is TGTGCCAGCAGGGAACCGAACACCGGGGAGCTGTTTTTT.

This clonotype appeared many times. The chain recombines TRBV6-2 or TRBV6-3 with TRBJ2-6; D is uncertain. The germline V gene has CDR1 MNHEY and CDR2 SVGEGT. V dropped 2 bases and J dropped 5 bases, with 7 bases sitting between them. This CDR3 has 14 residues. CDR3 in DNA: TGTGCCAGCAGTTACACCCCTAGGGCCAACGTCCTGACTTTC. Translated: CASSYTPRANVLTF.

The chain links TRBV7-9 to TRBJ1-1; possible D gene TRBD1, 6 bases. In germline, CDR1 is SEHNR, CDR2 FQNEAQ (reference sequence). The CDR3 loop spans 13 amino acids. V lost 1 base and J lost 4, with 7 bases in between. The CDR3 protein is CASSLGGATEAFF. The CDR3 DNA reads as TGTGCCAGCAGCTTAGGGGGGGCCACTGAAGCTTTCTTT.

This clonotype was seen a handful of times. This rearrangement joins TRBV18 to TRBJ1-6; tentative D call: TRBD1 (6 bases). CDR1 is KGHSH, CDR2 LQKENI, per germline. The CDR3 consists of 13 residues. The V end was cut by 6 bases, the J end by 10 bases, with 13 bases between. The CDR3 here is CASSPNRDSPLHF. The CDR3 bases are TGTGCCAGCTCCCCTAACAGGGACTCACCCCTCCACTTT.

The chain employs TRBV5-4 and TRBJ2-5; D is ambiguous. The V and J ends lost 5 bases and 4 bases respectively, with 9 bases between them. Germline V lookup: CDR1 SGHNT, CDR2 YYREEE (reference sequence). The CDR3 has 12 amino acids. CDR3 bases: TGTGCCAGCAGATCAACCACAGAGACCCAGTACTTC. It encodes CASRSTTETQYF.

The chain uses TRBV7-9 and TRBJ2-1; D remains ambiguous. With 2 bases removed from V and 4 bases from J, the gap between germline ends came to 12 bases. The germline V gene encodes CDR1 SEHNR and CDR2 FQNEAQ (reference sequence). This CDR3 has 15 residues. The CDR3 sequence is CASSLTFKTYNEQFF. DNA of the CDR3: TGTGCCAGCAGCTTAACCTTTAAAACATACAATGAGCAGTTCTTC. Based on the CDR3 plus reference TRBV7-9 and TRBJ2-1, the full variable domain is DTGVSQNPRHKITKRGQNVTFRCDPISEHNRLYWYRQTLGQGPEFLTYFQNEAQLEKSRLLSDRFSAERPKGSFSTLEIQRTEQGDSAMYLCASSLTFKTYNEQFFGPGTRLTVL.

This clonotype was counted only a few times. The V gene is TRBV18, the J gene TRBJ1-1; no clear D gene. V lost 5 bases and J 0 bases, leaving 7 bases between the germline ends. Germline V gene sequence: CDR1 KGHSH, CDR2 LQKENI. This CDR3 spans 13 amino acids. The CDR3 sequence is CASSTPMNTEAFF. CDR3 in DNA: TGTGCCAGCTCAACCCCGATGAACACTGAAGCTTTCTTT.

V and J are TRBV3-1 and TRBJ1-2; 10 bases are a match to TRBD1. This CDR3 spans 15 amino acids. Germline V gene sequence: CDR1 LGHDT, CDR2 YNNKEL (reference sequence). With V trimmed by 3 bases and J by 7 bases, 8 bases remained unmatched. The CDR3 nucleotides are TGTGCCAGCAGCCAGGCAGACAGGGGGCAATCTGGCTACACCTTC. This gives the protein CASSQADRGQSGYTF.

This clonotype has only a few counts. V is TRBV30 and J is TRBJ2-3; 9 positions match TRBD1. J gave up 4 bases and V 0 bases, and 14 bases lay outside the gene matches. Looked up from germline, CDR1 is GTSNPN and CDR2 is SVGIG (reference sequence). The CDR3 runs 18 residues. The CDR3 coding sequence is TGTGCCTGGAGTGTCAATCGGCGGGACAGGGATATCCCAGATACGCAGTATTTT. It translates to CAWSVNRRDRDIPDTQYF.

CDR3 in DNA: TGTGCCAGCAGTTTCCCTCTTGAGGGTAGCGTTGAGACCCAGTACTTC. It encodes CASSFPLEGSVETQYF. The chain couples TRBV28 to TRBJ2-5, with a tentative D call TRBD2 (5 bases). The germline V and J ends were trimmed by 3 bases and 5 bases, with 19 bases remaining between them. This CDR3 is 16 amino acids long. Germline-derived CDR1 and CDR2 are MDHEN and SYDVKM.

The table lists this clonotype with a few counts. The V and J genes are TRBV24-1 and TRBJ1-3; D unresolved. The V end lost 10 bases, the J end lost 3 bases, and 12 bases lay between the germline ends. Per germline, CDR1 KGHDR and CDR2 SFDVKD. There are 13 residues in the CDR3. CDR3 sequence reads: CATAANRGNTIYF. CDR3 coding DNA: TGTGCCACAGCGGCGAATCGTGGAAACACCATATATTTT.

The gene calls are TRBV7-2 and TRBJ1-3; unclear D gene. The CDR3 spans 14 residues. Trimming took off 3 bases at V and 4 bases at J, with 10 bases between the two ends. The germline CDR1 and CDR2 sequences are SGHTA and FQGNSA. The CDR3 loop is CASSLASSGNTIYF. The CDR3 DNA follows: TGTGCCAGCAGCTTGGCCAGCTCAGGAAACACCATATATTTT.